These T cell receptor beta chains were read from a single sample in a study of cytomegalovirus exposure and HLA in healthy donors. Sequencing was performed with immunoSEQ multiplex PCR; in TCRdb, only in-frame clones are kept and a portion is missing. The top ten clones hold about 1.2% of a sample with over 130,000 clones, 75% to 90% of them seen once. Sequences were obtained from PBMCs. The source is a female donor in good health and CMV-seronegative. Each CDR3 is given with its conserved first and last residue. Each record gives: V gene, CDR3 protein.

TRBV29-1	CSVDRGRGRNNEQFF
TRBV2	CASSEALPGRYGYTF
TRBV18	CASSPGQGNGYTF
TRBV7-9	CASSWGDQPQHF
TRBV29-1	CSVGVAGAYEQYF
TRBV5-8	CASSKGFLAGVTDTQYF
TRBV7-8	CASSPTPGHIYEQYF
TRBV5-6	CASSPGLRQETQYF
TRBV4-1	CASSSGTGEIGGYTF
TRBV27	CASSPTPGFTEAFF
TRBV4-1	CASSQEWHTDTQYF
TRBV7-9	CASSIGREETQYF
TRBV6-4	CASSEGASQPQHF
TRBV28	CASSPQRGKQYF
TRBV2	CASLPEGRTEAFF
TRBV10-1	CASSGPDKTGRHYEQYF
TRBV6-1	CASSDVVGTRNQPQHF
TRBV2	CASSEGQGGQPQHF
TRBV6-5	CASSSYRGQDQPQHF
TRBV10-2	CASASGSKGGTEAFF
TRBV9	CASSGGGTTNEKLFF
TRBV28	CASSLLLADYNEQFF
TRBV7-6	CASSLVGPNTEAFF